One sample yielded the 6 T cell receptor beta chains listed below, sequenced in a study of OX40 agonist ivuxolimab in advanced cancers. Libraries were prepared by immunoSEQ multiplex PCR; TCRdb keeps only in-frame clonotypes and omits some of them. This table holds roughly 56,000 clones, just over 85% found once. The sequences come from CD4+ or CD8+ T cells sorted from blood, collected in a trial of the OX40 agonist ivuxolimab. The source is an adult with an advanced solid tumor such as melanoma, head and neck, liver or kidney cancer.

J is TRBJ2-5 and V is TRBV27; the D gene is possibly TRBD2 (5 bases). V was shortened by 5 bases and J by 4 bases, with 11 bases between the two germline ends. CDR1 MNHEY and CDR2 SMNVEV come from the germline V gene (reference sequence). The CDR3 sequence is 13 residues long. The CDR3 region has the DNA TGTGCCAGCAGTCGGACTGGAGGAGAGACCCAGTACTTC. It codes for CASSRTGGETQYF.

The V and J genes are TRBV30 and TRBJ2-3; D ambiguous. CDR1 GTSNPN and CDR2 SVGIG come from the germline V gene (reference sequence). Trimming removed 1 base at V and 4 bases at J, with 6 bases between. This CDR3 has 12 amino acids. This chain's CDR3 is CAWSEYSDTQYF. The CDR3 nucleotides read TGTGCCTGGAGTGAATACTCAGATACGCAGTATTTT.

The V and J genes are TRBV2 and TRBJ1-1; maybe TRBD1 (5 bases). This CDR3 contains 15 residues. The germline CDR1 and CDR2 sequences are SNHLY and FYNNEI. With 7 bases removed from V and 6 bases from J, the gap between germline ends came to 21 bases. The DNA for the CDR3 is TGTGCCAGCATTTGGGGGGGAGAAACGGGGTCTGAAGCTTTCTTT. This sequence encodes CASIWGGETGSEAFF.

This chain joins TRBV18 and TRBJ1-5; a weak D match, TRBD1 (5 bases). V shed 5 bases and J shed 5 bases, with 13 bases lying between them. Germline CDR1 and CDR2: KGHSH and LQKENI. The CDR3 has 14 amino acids. Here the CDR3 DNA reads TGTGCCAGCTCATCGGGGCAAGTCTATCAGCCCCAGCATTTT. Amino acid sequence: CASSSGQVYQPQHF.

This clone showed up just a few times. The J gene is TRBJ1-1, the V gene TRBV11-3, with D unclear. Germline lookup yields CDR1 SGHNT and CDR2 YENEEA. This CDR3 is built from 13 residues. V was cut by 4 bases and J by 5 bases, with 11 bases left in between. The CDR3 spells CASSSLDGTEAFF. CDR3 nucleotides: TGTGCCAGCAGCTCCCTGGACGGAACTGAAGCTTTCTTT.

The gene calls are TRBV7-2 and TRBJ2-2; either TRBD1 or TRBD2 may supply D (5 bases each). The CDR3 contains 15 residues. In germline, CDR1 is SGHTA, CDR2 FQGNSA. V lost 2 bases, J lost 2 bases, and 9 bases lay in between. The CDR3 region is CASSLRGPNTGELFF. The CDR3 DNA follows: TGTGCCAGCAGCTTACGGGGCCCAAACACCGGGGAGCTGTTTTTT. Full variable domain (missing parts from reference TRBV7-2 and TRBJ2-2): GAGVSQSPSNKVTEKGKDVELRCDPISGHTALYWYRQSLGQGLEFLIYFQGNSAPDKSGLPSDRFSAERTGGSVSTLTIQRTQQEDSAVYLCASSLRGPNTGELFFGEGSRLTVL.